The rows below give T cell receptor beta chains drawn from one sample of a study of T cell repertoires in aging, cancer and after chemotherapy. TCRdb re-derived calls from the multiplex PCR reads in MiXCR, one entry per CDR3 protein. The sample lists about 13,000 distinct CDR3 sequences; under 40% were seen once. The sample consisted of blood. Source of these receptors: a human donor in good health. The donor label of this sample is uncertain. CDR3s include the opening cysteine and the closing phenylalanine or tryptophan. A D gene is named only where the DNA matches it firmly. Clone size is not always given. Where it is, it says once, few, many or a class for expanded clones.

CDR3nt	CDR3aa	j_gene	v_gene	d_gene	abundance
TGTGCCAGCACCACGGAGGTTGAGGGTGAAAAACTGTTTTTT	CASTTEVEGEKLFF	TRBJ1-4	TRBV18	.	.
TGTGCCAGTACCCAGGGGATCCCAGGGAAGGGTATGAACACTGAAGCTTTCTTT	CASTQGIPGKGMNTEAFF	TRBJ1-1	TRBV19	.	few
TGTGCCAGCAGCTGGAGACTAGGCTGGGATTCACCCCTCCACTTT	CASSWRLGWDSPLHF	TRBJ1-6	TRBV5-5	.	.
TGCAGCGTTCTGACAGGGGGACACTACGAGCAGTACTTC	CSVLTGGHYEQYF	TRBJ2-7	TRBV29-1	TRBD1	medium-sized
TGTGCCAGCAATAGCCGACAGGGCAACTATGGCTACACCTTC	CASNSRQGNYGYTF	TRBJ1-2	TRBV5-6	TRBD1	once
TGTGCCAGCACTGAGGGTGGGGGTGCTGAAGCTTTCTTT	CASTEGGGAEAFF	TRBJ1-1	TRBV27	.	.
TGTGCCAGTACCCAAAACCACAGGCTCTCCCTTGGAGACTGCGGGGAGCTGTTTTTT	CASTQNHRLSLGDCGELFF	TRBJ2-2	TRBV19	.	.
TGTGCCAGCAGTGTAAGCGGCCACCGACAAGAGACCCAGTACTTC	CASSVSGHRQETQYF	TRBJ2-5	TRBV6-5	.	few
TGCGCCAGCAGCTTGGGGGGGGCTCCTAGCACAGATACGCAGTATTTT	CASSLGGAPSTDTQYF	TRBJ2-3	TRBV5-1	.	few
TGTGCCATCAGCCGAGGAGAGAACACCGGGGAGCTGTTTTTT	CAISRGENTGELFF	TRBJ2-2	TRBV10-3	.	few
TGTGCCAGCTCACGACCTTTGTTTCGCACTAGCAATCAGCCCCAGCATTTT	CASSRPLFRTSNQPQHF	TRBJ1-5	TRBV18	.	few
TGCGCCAGCAGTGTAGCCGGGCTCACAGATACGCAGTATTTT	CASSVAGLTDTQYF	TRBJ2-3	TRBV10-1	.	.
TGTGCCATCAGTGAGTCGGCGGTAACAACTAATGAAAAACTGTTTTTT	CAISESAVTTNEKLFF	TRBJ1-4	TRBV10-3	.	.
TGTGCCAGCAGTCCTGGAACAGATACGCAGTATTTT	CASSPGTDTQYF	TRBJ2-3	TRBV6-1	.	.
TGTGCCAGCATCCCGGGGGGGGGGACCCCAGATACGCAGTATTTT	CASIPGGGTPDTQYF	TRBJ2-3	TRBV11-3	TRBD2	medium-sized
TGTGCCAGCAGTTTATCGGGTGGGCCCCAGCATTTT	CASSLSGGPQHF	TRBJ1-5	TRBV27	.	few
TGTGCCAGCAGCTTAGGAAGACTAGCGGGGGGCCAGGTGACCCAGTACTTC	CASSLGRLAGGQVTQYF	TRBJ2-5	TRBV11-3	TRBD2	.
TGTGCCAGCAGTTCTAGCGGGGGGATCGGAGAGACCCAGTACTTC	CASSSSGGIGETQYF	TRBJ2-5	TRBV6-5	TRBD2	.
TGTGCCAGCAGTTTAGGACACCTTCCCTACGAGCAGTACTTC	CASSLGHLPYEQYF	TRBJ2-7	TRBV12-3/TRBV12-4	.	.
TGTGCCAGCAGCTTAGCGGGAGCCATCAACGAGCAGTACTTC	CASSLAGAINEQYF	TRBJ2-7	TRBV7-6	.	.
TGTGCCAGCAGTATCCTCTTCCCGGGTGGGAGCACTGAAGCTTTCTTT	CASSILFPGGSTEAFF	TRBJ1-1	TRBV12-3/TRBV12-4	.	few
TGTGCCAGCAGCTTTGGGCCAGGGAACACTGAAGCTTTCTTT	CASSFGPGNTEAFF	TRBJ1-1	TRBV5-3	.	.
TGCGCCAGCAGCTATATGAACCTTCGTGAGACCCAGTACTTC	CASSYMNLRETQYF	TRBJ2-5	TRBV5-1	.	.
TGTGCCAGCAGTTATATCTTTCTGGGGGTCAATGAGCAGTTCTTC	CASSYIFLGVNEQFF	TRBJ2-1	TRBV11-3	.	medium-sized
TGTGCCAGCAGTTTATCGTGGAGGTCCTACGAGCAGTACTTC	CASSLSWRSYEQYF	TRBJ2-7	TRBV27	.	.
TGTGCCAGCCCGACAGGGGAGTACACCGGGGAGCTGTTTTTT	CASPTGEYTGELFF	TRBJ2-2	TRBV27	TRBD1	medium-sized
TGTGCCAGCAGTTTCTCCCAGGGCTATGGCTACACCTTC	CASSFSQGYGYTF	TRBJ1-2	TRBV12-3/TRBV12-4	.	.
TGTGCCAGTAGTATGGGCAGAGACTTCCCCCGCTACACCTTC	CASSMGRDFPRYTF	TRBJ1-2	TRBV19	.	.
TGTGCCAGCAGTCGAGACAGGGGATTCTCCGAGCAGTACTTC	CASSRDRGFSEQYF	TRBJ2-7	TRBV27	TRBD1	few
TGTGCCAGTAGTTCACAGATGAACACTGAAGCTTTCTTT	CASSSQMNTEAFF	TRBJ1-1	TRBV19	.	.
TGTGCCAGCAGCTTGGTTACGGATCCCTATTTTGGAAACACCATATATTTT	CASSLVTDPYFGNTIYF	TRBJ1-3	TRBV5-6	.	.
TGTGCCAGCAGCCGTCCCGGAATAGCGGGAGCCGGGGAGCTGTTTTTT	CASSRPGIAGAGELFF	TRBJ2-2	TRBV6-5	TRBD2	.
TGTGCCAGCACCAGGGGCCGGAAGGGGGCGAGGGCCAAAAACATTCAGTACTTC	CASTRGRKGARAKNIQYF	TRBJ2-4	TRBV13	TRBD1	few
TGTGCCAGCAGTTCCGCTCAGGGCAATTCACCCCTCCACTTT	CASSSAQGNSPLHF	TRBJ1-6	TRBV27	.	.
TGTGCCAGCAGTTTCCCGACAGGGTTGTACGAGCAGTACTTC	CASSFPTGLYEQYF	TRBJ2-7	TRBV12-3/TRBV12-4	TRBD1	.
TGTGCCAGCAGTGGACAGGGCGGTGGTCAGCCCCAGCATTTT	CASSGQGGGQPQHF	TRBJ1-5	TRBV12-3/TRBV12-4	TRBD1	.
TGTGCCAGCAGTTACCTTAGCGGGGGGGCCTTTAGTTTGACAGATACGCAGTATTTT	CASSYLSGGAFSLTDTQYF	TRBJ2-3	TRBV6-6	TRBD2	.